This T cell receptor beta chain was captured by sequencing in a study of response to subunit inactivated influenza vaccine. The study's findings and limits: T cells newly recruited by each seasonal influenza vaccination are few, the authors suggested.

V was clipped by 3 bases and J by 0 bases, with 11 bases between them. Germline V gene lookup returns CDR1 KGHSH and CDR2 LQKENI. This CDR3 spans 15 amino acids. TCRdb re-called the RT-PCR reads with MiXCR, one entry per CDR3 protein. Among hundreds of thousands of distinct CDR3 sequences, 15% to 19% were seen once, and the ten largest hold 11%. On this clonotype itself: Its antigen is undetermined.

This clonotype was sampled from a man aged 50-59 years who received an inactivated influenza vaccine. This sample comprised PBMCs from blood, obtained roughly 12 days after vaccination. V usage is TRBV18 and J usage is TRBJ2-5; no clear D gene. CDR3 sequence (DNA): TGTGCCAGCTCACCCCCGCTGGGAAACCAAGAGACCCAGTACTTC. Translation: CASSPPLGNQETQYF. The complete variable domain, with remaining parts taken from reference TRBV18 and TRBJ2-5, reads NAGVMQNPRHLVRRRGQEARLRCSPMKGHSHVYWYRQLPEEGLKFMVYLQKENIIDESGMPKERFSAEFPKEGPSILRIQQVVRGDSAAYFCASSPPLGNQETQYFGPGTRLLVL.